These T cell receptor beta chains were read from a single sample in a study of blood T cells in healthy people across ages. TCRdb reprocessed the 5' RACE reads via MiXCR and lists one record per CDR3 protein. Seen here are 750,000 to 950,000 distinct CDR3 sequences, about 55% observed once, and the top ten hold 40% to 50%. The sample was blood. The source of these receptors is a man older than 75 in good health. Each CDR3 is given with its conserved first and last residue. A D gene is named only where the DNA matches it firmly. Clone size is given for some rows only: seen once, a few or many times, or a class if the clone is expanded.

j_call v_call clone_size d_call cdr3_aa cdr3_nt
TRBJ2-6 TRBV7-3 NA TRBD1 CASSLAGTASELTF TGTGCCAGCAGCTTAGCCGGGACAGCTTCTGAGCTGACTTTC
TRBJ1-1 TRBV2 NA TRBD1 CASSGQGGAEAFF TGTGCCAGCAGTGGACAGGGGGGGGCTGAAGCTTTCTTT
TRBJ2-7 TRBV20-1 NA NA CSARAPARTGEQYF TGCAGTGCTAGAGCCCCGGCCAGGACCGGCGAGCAGTACTTC
TRBJ2-2 TRBV5-1 NA NA CASSIGNTGELFF TGCGCCAGCAGTATCGGGAACACCGGGGAGCTGTTTTTT
TRBJ2-7 TRBV9 few TRBD1 CASSKQGSSYEQYF TGTGCCAGCAGCAAACAGGGGTCCTCCTACGAGCAGTACTTC
TRBJ2-7 TRBV7-9 few NA CASSLGASGLSYEQYF TGTGCCAGCAGCTTAGGGGCCAGCGGGCTGTCCTACGAGCAGTACTTC
TRBJ2-5 TRBV7-9 NA NA CASSRRDETQYF TGTGCCAGCAGTCGAAGGGATGAGACCCAGTACTTC
TRBJ2-7 TRBV6-6 NA TRBD2 CASSPGLAGGKDEQYF TGTGCCAGCAGCCCCGGACTAGCGGGAGGGAAGGACGAGCAGTACTTC
TRBJ1-1 TRBV15 few TRBD1 CATRRQGSAEAFF TGTGCCACCAGAAGACAGGGTTCAGCTGAAGCTTTCTTT
TRBJ2-7 TRBV7-3 few TRBD2 CASSLIASGTYEQYF TGTGCCAGCAGCTTAATCGCTAGCGGGACCTACGAGCAGTACTTC
TRBJ2-3 TRBV27 NA NA CASSFTASSTDTQYF TGTGCCAGCAGTTTTACGGCTAGCAGCACAGATACGCAGTATTTT
TRBJ1-2 TRBV30 NA NA CASGGIQHGYTF TGTGCCTCCGGGGGCATTCAGCATGGCTACACCTTC
TRBJ2-7 TRBV12-3/TRBV12-4 NA NA CASSYGETYEQYF TGTGCCAGCAGTTATGGCGAGACCTACGAGCAGTACTTC
TRBJ1-1 TRBV24-1 NA TRBD1 CATSDLDRVYTEAFF TGTGCCACCAGTGATTTGGACAGGGTGTACACTGAAGCTTTCTTT
TRBJ2-5 TRBV7-9 once NA CASSFPRSTPGETQYF TGTGCCAGCAGCTTTCCCCGGTCCACTCCCGGGGAGACCCAGTACTTC
TRBJ2-6 TRBV5-1 NA NA CASSLVSSSGANVLTF TGCGCCAGCAGCTTGGTTTCCAGCTCTGGGGCCAACGTCCTGACTTTC
TRBJ1-5 TRBV20-1 NA NA CSASSPDPGNQPQHF TGCAGTGCTAGTTCGCCCGACCCGGGCAATCAGCCCCAGCATTTT
TRBJ2-6 TRBV5-6 NA NA CASSLFDLSGANVLTF TGTGCCAGCAGCTTGTTTGACCTCTCTGGGGCCAACGTCCTGACTTTC
TRBJ2-7 TRBV7-2 few NA CASSLVGGQIYYEQYF TGTGCCAGCAGCTTAGTGGGTGGCCAGATCTACTACGAGCAGTACTTC
TRBJ2-4 TRBV5-1 NA NA CASSSEDWGIQYF TGCGCCAGCAGCTCCGAAGATTGGGGCATTCAGTACTTC
TRBJ1-2 TRBV10-3 few TRBD1 CAISEGSGQGYGYTF TGTGCCATCAGTGAGGGGTCGGGACAGGGCTATGGCTACACCTTC
TRBJ2-5 TRBV29-1 NA TRBD2 CSVGGGVAGGETQYF TGCAGCGTTGGGGGGGGGGTAGCGGGAGGTGAGACCCAGTACTTC
TRBJ2-3 TRBV18 NA TRBD2 CASSPSTREGNTDTQYF TGTGCCAGCTCACCCTCCACGCGGGAGGGAAACACAGATACGCAGTATTTT
TRBJ2-7 TRBV2 NA TRBD1 CARRGQGAYEQYF TGTGCCAGACGGGGTCAGGGGGCCTACGAGCAGTACTTC
TRBJ2-1 TRBV20-1 few TRBD2 CSAPMSGSASEGEQFF TGCAGTGCTCCAATGAGCGGGAGCGCTTCGGAGGGTGAGCAGTTCTTC
TRBJ2-1 TRBV4-2 NA TRBD2 CASSQAEVAGVSYNEQFF TGTGCCAGCAGCCAAGCCGAGGTAGCGGGAGTTTCCTACAATGAGCAGTTCTTC
TRBJ1-1 TRBV21-1 NA NA CASLDRDFMNTEAFF TGTGCCAGCCTGGACCGGGACTTTATGAACACTGAAGCTTTCTTT
TRBJ1-2 TRBV29-1 NA NA CSVEEGRAGYTF TGCAGCGTTGAAGAGGGAAGAGCTGGCTACACCTTC
TRBJ2-1 TRBV24-1 NA NA CATSGPGPNSGYEQFF TGTGCCACCAGTGGGCCGGGACCTAACTCAGGCTATGAGCAGTTCTTC
TRBJ2-7 TRBV2 NA TRBD2 CASSERGSLNEQYF TGTGCCAGCAGTGAGCGCGGGAGTCTCAACGAGCAGTACTTC
TRBJ2-2 TRBV12-3/TRBV12-4 NA TRBD2 CAGSFLGGYTGELFF TGTGCCGGCAGTTTCTTGGGGGGGTACACCGGGGAGCTGTTTTTT
TRBJ2-3 TRBV2 NA TRBD2 CASSEVVGGTDTQYF TGTGCCAGCAGTGAAGTGGTGGGGGGGACAGATACGCAGTATTTT
TRBJ2-3 TRBV12-3/TRBV12-4 NA TRBD2 CASSQGLVVTDTQYF TGTGCCAGCAGCCAAGGACTAGTGGTAACAGATACGCAGTATTTT
TRBJ2-3 TRBV29-1 NA TRBD2 CSVRTGTNPRYAYF TGCAGCGTCCGGACGGGGACTAACCCCAGATACGCGTATTTT
TRBJ2-5 TRBV18 NA NA CASSLSTSQETQYF TGTGCCAGCTCACTTAGCACTAGCCAAGAGACCCAGTACTTC
TRBJ2-5 TRBV20-1 NA TRBD2 CSARSLAGENQETQYF TGCAGTGCTAGATCTTTAGCGGGAGAGAACCAAGAGACCCAGTACTTC
TRBJ2-5 TRBV7-9 NA NA CASSPRDGEETLYF TGTGCCAGCAGCCCCAGGGACGGAGAAGAGACCCTGTACTTC
TRBJ2-1 TRBV12-3/TRBV12-4 few TRBD2 CASSFLAGESYNEQFF TGTGCCAGCAGTTTCCTAGCGGGAGAGAGTTACAATGAGCAGTTCTTC
TRBJ1-2 TRBV15 NA NA CATSREARVGGYTF TGTGCCACCAGCAGAGAGGCAAGGGTGGGTGGCTACACCTTC
TRBJ1-1 TRBV20-1 few NA CSARRNTEAFF TGCAGTGCTAGGCGGAACACTGAAGCTTTCTTT
TRBJ1-4 TRBV18 NA NA CASSPGPGADLGEKLFF TGTGCCAGCTCGCCCGGACCAGGGGCCGACTTAGGTGAAAAACTGTTTTTT
TRBJ2-7 TRBV10-2 NA NA CASRPPGLGYEQYF TGCGCCAGCAGGCCTCCTGGGCTTGGCTACGAGCAGTACTTC
TRBJ1-1 TRBV29-1 NA NA CSVERRVNTEAFF TGCAGCGTTGAGAGGCGGGTGAACACTGAAGCTTTCTTT
TRBJ2-3 TRBV5-1 NA NA CASSIDLNGRYAYF TGCGCCAGCAGCATCGACCTGAACGGCAGATACGCGTATTTT
TRBJ2-3 TRBV7-2 NA TRBD1 CASSLDRTGTDTQYF TGTGCCAGCAGCTTAGATAGGACAGGGACCGATACGCAGTATTTT
TRBJ2-3 TRBV5-1 NA NA CASSLAVGALTGGQYF TGCGCCAGCAGCTTGGCCGTGGGAGCGCTAACCGGTGGGCAGTATTTT
TRBJ2-6 TRBV27 NA TRBD1 CASSERKGAFNVLTF TGTGCCAGCAGTGAGCGGAAGGGGGCCTTCAACGTCCTGACTTTC
TRBJ1-2 TRBV15 NA NA CATSSLAGLVYGYTF TGTGCCACCAGCAGCCTGGCGGGACTGGTCTATGGCTACACCTTC
TRBJ2-4 TRBV7-2 NA NA CASSLDGGGNIQYF TGTGCCAGCAGCTTGGACGGGGGTGGGAACATTCAGTACTTC
TRBJ2-7 TRBV6-5 NA TRBD2 CASSYSIGIAGEYEQYF TGTGCCAGCAGTTACTCGATCGGAATAGCGGGGGAATACGAGCAGTACTTC
TRBJ1-1 TRBV5-1 NA NA CASSTGQTAGETEAFF TGCGCCAGCAGCACAGGACAGACGGCTGGGGAAACTGAAGCTTTCTTT
TRBJ2-5 TRBV29-1 few NA CSVECGDSVGTQYF TGCAGCGTTGAATGTGGCGACAGCGTAGGGACCCAGTACTTC
TRBJ2-1 TRBV6-1 NA NA CASSHRDYNEQFF TGTGCCAGCAGTCACCGGGACTACAATGAGCAGTTCTTC
TRBJ1-5 TRBV5-1 NA NA CASSLKGEGNQPQHF TGCGCCAGCAGCTTGAAGGGGGAAGGCAATCAGCCCCAGCATTTT
TRBJ2-1 TRBV9 many TRBD1 CASSVGGQGNNEQFF TGTGCCAGCAGCGTAGGGGGACAGGGAAACAATGAGCAGTTCTTC